Below, 16 T cell receptor beta chains from the same sample are listed, as sequenced in a study of T cell changes during pregnancy in multiple sclerosis. Produced via immunoSEQ multiplex PCR; TCRdb's table is partial and in-frame only. The table records under 130,000 clones, around 91% of them present only once. Sequenced here: peripheral blood, sampled after pregnancy. These receptors were obtained from a female donor with multiple sclerosis, enrolled in a pregnancy study.

The chain is built from TRBV15 and TRBJ2-2, with D perhaps TRBD2 (6 bases). This CDR3 spans 18 amino acids. Germline lookup yields CDR1 LNHNV and CDR2 YYDKDF (reference sequence). V was clipped by 0 bases and J by 5 bases, with 19 bases between them. The CDR3 region is CATSRDRVQGEATGELFF. For the CDR3, the DNA is TGTGCCACCAGCAGAGATAGAGTTCAAGGGGAGGCGACCGGGGAGCTGTTTTTT.

The chain links TRBV10-1 to TRBJ2-2; TRBD2 matches at 8 bases. The J segment lost 6 bases and the V segment lost 7 bases, leaving 13 bases of the junction unmatched. From germline, CDR1 is WNHNN and CDR2 SYGVQD (reference sequence). The CDR3 runs to 16 residues. The CDR3 reads CASKLNRGGGSGELFF. CDR3 DNA: TGCGCCAGCAAGCTCAATCGGGGGGGTGGGTCCGGGGAGCTGTTTTTT.

This chain links TRBV4-1 with TRBJ2-2; 10 bases line up with TRBD1. The CDR3 runs 15 residues. Germline V gene lookup returns CDR1 MGHRA and CDR2 YSYEKL. J lost 4 bases, V lost 5 bases, and 4 bases had no gene match. As DNA, the CDR3 is TGCGCCAGCAGCGGACAGGGGGGGCGCACCGGGGAGCTGTTTTTT. Translation: CASSGQGGRTGELFF.

The rearrangement joins TRBV27 to TRBJ2-7; D gene unclear. This CDR3 is built from 10 residues. V was clipped by 8 bases and J by 3 bases, with 5 bases between them. CDR1 and CDR2 from the germline V gene are MNHEY and SMNVEV (reference sequence). Written as DNA, the CDR3 is TGTGCCAGCGGCCTCTACGAGCAGTACTTC. Amino acids: CASGLYEQYF.

V is TRBV19 and J is TRBJ2-3; D not resolved. The CDR3 runs to 11 residues. The germline CDR1 and CDR2 sequences are LNHDA and SQIVND (reference sequence). V was clipped by 11 bases and J by 2 bases, with 8 bases between them. The CDR3 protein is CAESHTDTQYF. For the CDR3, the DNA is TGTGCCGAGTCCCACACAGATACGCAGTATTTT.

The rearrangement links TRBV5-4 to TRBJ1-1; 7 bases align to TRBD1. The germline V gene encodes CDR1 SGHNT and CDR2 YYREEE (reference sequence). The V segment lost 4 bases and the J segment 4 bases; nucleotides outside the gene matches: 7. This CDR3 contains 14 residues. In DNA, the CDR3 is TGTGCCAGCAGCCGAGACAGGGAACGCACTGAAGCTTTCTTT. Amino acid sequence: CASSRDRERTEAFF.

The CDR3 sequence: CAISESDRGGDYGYTF. CDR3 DNA: TGTGCCATCAGTGAGTCCGACAGGGGAGGGGACTATGGCTACACCTTC. The rearrangement links TRBV10-3 to TRBJ1-2; TRBD1 agrees at 8 bases. Looked up from germline, CDR1 is ENHRY and CDR2 is SYGVKD. The CDR3 runs 16 residues. The ends lost 0 bases at V and 3 bases at J; junction bases unmatched: 6.

This clone was recorded a few times. This sequence joins TRBV6-1 and TRBJ1-2; TRBD1 matches 7 bases. Germline V lookup: CDR1 MNHNS, CDR2 SASEGT. CDR3 length: 15 amino acids. Trimming took 4 bases from V and 4 from J; bases not matched to a gene: 9. The CDR3 sequence: CASSVEPGGSYGYTF. CDR3 DNA: TGTGCCAGCAGTGTTGAGCCAGGGGGAAGCTATGGCTACACCTTC.

This chain joins TRBV2 and TRBJ2-1; 9 bases are a match to TRBD2. Germline lookup yields CDR1 SNHLY and CDR2 FYNNEI. CDR3 length: 13 residues. J lost 6 bases, V lost 8 bases, and 5 bases had no gene match. CDR3 residues: CASGRTSVNEQFF. Written as DNA, the CDR3 is TGTGCCAGCGGGAGGACTAGCGTCAATGAGCAGTTCTTC.

This chain uses TRBV7-8 with TRBJ2-7; 7 nucleotides agree with TRBD2. V was pared by 1 base and J by 1 base, with 4 bases of the junction left unmatched. Germline assignment: CDR1 SGHVS and CDR2 FQNEAQ. CDR3 length equals 15 residues. CDR3 in amino acids: CASSLGGGASYEQYF. The DNA for the CDR3 is TGTGCCAGCAGCTTAGGGGGGGGTGCATCCTACGAGCAGTACTTC.

The chain uses TRBV13 and TRBJ2-5; weak D call: TRBD1 (5 bases). The ends were cut back, 2 bases at V and 5 bases at J, with 12 bases in the middle. The CDR3 extends over 14 amino acids. From germline, CDR1 is PRHDT and CDR2 FYEKMQ (reference sequence). DNA for the CDR3: TGTGCCAGCAGCTTAAGGGGCCCCCACGAGACCCAGTACTTC. This codes for CASSLRGPHETQYF.

V gene TRBV6-1 combines with J gene TRBJ2-5; D call uncertain. This CDR3 region has 12 residues. The V gene's germline CDR1 is MNHNS and CDR2 SASEGT. Trimming removed 2 bases from V and 5 bases from J, with 6 bases in between. In DNA form, the CDR3 reads TGTGCCAGCAGTGAAACCGGGGAGACCCAGTACTTC. The encoded protein is CASSETGETQYF.

The chain couples TRBV27 to TRBJ1-5, with D possibly being TRBD1 (6 bases). This CDR3 is 13 amino acids long. V lost 3 bases and J 5 bases, leaving 8 bases between the germline ends. Germline lookup yields CDR1 MNHEY and CDR2 SMNVEV (reference sequence). The CDR3 reads CASSLGAYQPQHF. The CDR3 nucleotides are TGTGCCAGCAGTTTGGGGGCGTATCAGCCCCAGCATTTT.

This clone came up a few times. J is TRBJ2-2 and V is TRBV2, with D perhaps TRBD1 (7 bases). The CDR3 is 17 amino acids. Between the trimmed V and J ends, which lost 0 bases and 0 bases, there was a span of 11 bases. CDR1 is SNHLY and CDR2 is FYNNEI in the germline V gene. CDR3 region: CASSEAGGGPNTGELFF. In DNA, the CDR3 is TGTGCCAGCAGTGAAGCAGGAGGGGGCCCGAACACCGGGGAGCTGTTTTTT.

This clone appeared once. The chain couples TRBV27 to TRBJ2-7; the match to TRBD1 covers 8 bases. Unmatched junction bases numbered 2, after V lost 5 bases and J lost 2 bases. Germline V gives CDR1 MNHEY, CDR2 SMNVEV (reference sequence). CDR3 length: 13 amino acids. CDR3 amino acids: CASSPTGAYEQYF. The CDR3 bases are TGTGCCAGCAGTCCGACAGGGGCCTACGAGCAGTACTTC.

V is TRBV2 and J is TRBJ1-1; D ambiguous. This CDR3 is built from 12 residues. Trimming removed 9 bases from V and 1 base from J, with 9 bases in between. Germline V gene sequence: CDR1 SNHLY, CDR2 FYNNEI. The CDR3 region has the DNA TGTGCCAGTAATGCGGCGAACACTGAAGCTTTCTTT. It encodes CASNAANTEAFF.